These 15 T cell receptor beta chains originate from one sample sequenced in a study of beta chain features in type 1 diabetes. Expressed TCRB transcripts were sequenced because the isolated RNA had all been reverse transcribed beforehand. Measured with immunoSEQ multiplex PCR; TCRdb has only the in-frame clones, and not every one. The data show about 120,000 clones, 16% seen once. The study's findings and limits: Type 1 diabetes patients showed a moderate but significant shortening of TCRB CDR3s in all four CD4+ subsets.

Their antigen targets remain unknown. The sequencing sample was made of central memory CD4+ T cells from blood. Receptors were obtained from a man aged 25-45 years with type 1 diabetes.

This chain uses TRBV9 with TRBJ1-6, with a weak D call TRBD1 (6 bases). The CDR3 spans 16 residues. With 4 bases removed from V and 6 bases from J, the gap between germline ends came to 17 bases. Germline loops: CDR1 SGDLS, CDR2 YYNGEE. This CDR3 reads CASSPTPGGLNSPLHF. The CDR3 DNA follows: TGTGCCAGCAGCCCGACCCCCGGGGGCCTTAATTCACCCCTCCACTTT.

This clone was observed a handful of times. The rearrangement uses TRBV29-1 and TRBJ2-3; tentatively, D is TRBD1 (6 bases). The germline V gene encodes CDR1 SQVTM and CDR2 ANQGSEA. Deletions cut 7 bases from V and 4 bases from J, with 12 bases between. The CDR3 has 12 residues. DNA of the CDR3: TGCAGCGCTGTTACAGGGTCAGATACGCAGTATTTT. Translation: CSAVTGSDTQYF.

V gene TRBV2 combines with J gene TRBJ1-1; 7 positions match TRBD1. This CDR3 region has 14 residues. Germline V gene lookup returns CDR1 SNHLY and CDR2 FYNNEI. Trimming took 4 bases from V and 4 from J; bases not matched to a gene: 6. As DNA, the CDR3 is TGTGCCAGCAGTGTACGACAGGGACCCACTGAAGCTTTCTTT. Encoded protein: CASSVRQGPTEAFF.

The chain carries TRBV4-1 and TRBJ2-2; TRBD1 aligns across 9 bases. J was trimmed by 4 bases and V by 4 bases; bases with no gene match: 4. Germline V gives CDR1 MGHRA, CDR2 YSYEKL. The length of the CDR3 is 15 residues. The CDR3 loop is CASSRPGQGTGELFF. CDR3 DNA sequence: TGCGCCAGCAGCCGGCCGGGACAGGGCACCGGGGAGCTGTTTTTT.

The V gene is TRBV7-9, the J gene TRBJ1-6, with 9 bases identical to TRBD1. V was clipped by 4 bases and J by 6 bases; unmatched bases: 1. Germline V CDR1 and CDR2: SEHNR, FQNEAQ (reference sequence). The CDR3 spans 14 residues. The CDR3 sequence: CASSSGQGNSPLHF. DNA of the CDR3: TGTGCCAGCAGCTCGGGACAGGGTAATTCACCCCTCCACTTT.

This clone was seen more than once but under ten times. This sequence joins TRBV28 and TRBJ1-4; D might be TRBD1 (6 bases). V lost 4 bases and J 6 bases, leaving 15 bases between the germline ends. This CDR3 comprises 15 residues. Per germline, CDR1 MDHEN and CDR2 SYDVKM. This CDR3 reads CASSSTQGFDEKLFF. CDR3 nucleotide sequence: TGTGCCAGCAGTTCGACACAGGGCTTTGATGAAAAACTGTTTTTT.

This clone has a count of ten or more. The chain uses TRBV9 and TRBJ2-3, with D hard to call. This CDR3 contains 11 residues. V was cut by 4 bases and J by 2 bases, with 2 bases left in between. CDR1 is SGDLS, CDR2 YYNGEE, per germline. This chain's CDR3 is CASSLTDTQYF. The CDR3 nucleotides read TGTGCCAGCAGCCTCACAGATACGCAGTATTTT.

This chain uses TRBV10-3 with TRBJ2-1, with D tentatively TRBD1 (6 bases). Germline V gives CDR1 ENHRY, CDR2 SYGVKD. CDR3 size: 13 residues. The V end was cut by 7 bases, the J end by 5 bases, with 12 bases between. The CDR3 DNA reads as TGTGCCATCACTGGACAGTCCAACAATGAGCAGTTCTTC. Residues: CAITGQSNNEQFF.

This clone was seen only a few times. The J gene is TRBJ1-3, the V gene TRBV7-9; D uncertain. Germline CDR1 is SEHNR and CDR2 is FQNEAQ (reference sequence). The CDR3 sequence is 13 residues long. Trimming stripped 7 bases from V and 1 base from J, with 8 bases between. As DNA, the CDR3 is TGTGCCAGCACCCCACCTTCTGGAAACACCATATATTTT. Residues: CASTPPSGNTIYF. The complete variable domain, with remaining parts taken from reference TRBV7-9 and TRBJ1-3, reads DTGVSQNPRHKITKRGQNVTFRCDPISEHNRLYWYRQTLGQGPEFLTYFQNEAQLEKSRLLSDRFSAERPKGSFSTLEIQRTEQGDSAMYLCASTPPSGNTIYFGEGSWLTVV.

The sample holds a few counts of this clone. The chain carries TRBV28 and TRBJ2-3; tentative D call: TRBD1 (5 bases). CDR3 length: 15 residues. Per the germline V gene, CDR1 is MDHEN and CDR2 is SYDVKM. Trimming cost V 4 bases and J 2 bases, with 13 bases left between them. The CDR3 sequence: CASSSSGQDTDTQYF. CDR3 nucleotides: TGTGCCAGCAGTTCCTCAGGACAAGACACAGATACGCAGTATTTT. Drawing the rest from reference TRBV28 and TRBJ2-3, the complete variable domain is DVKVTQSSRYLVKRTGEKVFLECVQDMDHENMFWYRQDPGLGLRLIYFSYDVKMKEKGDIPEGYSVSREKKERFSLILESASTNQTSMYLCASSSSGQDTDTQYFGPGTRLTVL.

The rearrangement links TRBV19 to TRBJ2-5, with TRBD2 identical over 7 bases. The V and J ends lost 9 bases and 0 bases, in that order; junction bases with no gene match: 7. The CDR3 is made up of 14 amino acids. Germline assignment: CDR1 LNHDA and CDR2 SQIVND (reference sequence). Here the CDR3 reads CASRAGLYQETQYF. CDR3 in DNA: TGTGCCAGCAGAGCGGGGCTCTACCAAGAGACCCAGTACTTC. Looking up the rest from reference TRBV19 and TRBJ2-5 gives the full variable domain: DGGITQSPKYLFRKEGQNVTLSCEQNLNHDAMYWYRQDPGQGLRLIYYSQIVNDFQKGDIAEGYSVSREKKESFPLTVTSAQKNPTAFYLCASRAGLYQETQYFGPGTRLLVL.

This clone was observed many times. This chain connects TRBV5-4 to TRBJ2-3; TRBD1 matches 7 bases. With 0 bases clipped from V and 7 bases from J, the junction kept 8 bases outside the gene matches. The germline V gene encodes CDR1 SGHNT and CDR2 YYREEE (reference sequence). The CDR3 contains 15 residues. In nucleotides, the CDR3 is TGTGCCAGCAGCTTGGAGGGGGCCGGATCGAATACGCAGTATTTT. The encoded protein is CASSLEGAGSNTQYF. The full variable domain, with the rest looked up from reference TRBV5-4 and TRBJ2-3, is ETGVTQSPTHLIKTRGQQVTLRCSSQSGHNTVSWYQQALGQGPQFIFQYYREEENGRGNFPPRFSGLQFPNYSSELNVNALELDDSALYLCASSLEGAGSNTQYFGPGTRLTVL.

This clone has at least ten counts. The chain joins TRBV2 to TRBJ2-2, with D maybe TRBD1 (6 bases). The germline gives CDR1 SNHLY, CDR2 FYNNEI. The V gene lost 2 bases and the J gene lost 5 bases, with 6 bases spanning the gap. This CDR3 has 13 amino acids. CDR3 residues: CASSEQGTGELFF. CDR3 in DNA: TGTGCCAGCAGTGAACAGGGGACCGGGGAGCTGTTTTTT.

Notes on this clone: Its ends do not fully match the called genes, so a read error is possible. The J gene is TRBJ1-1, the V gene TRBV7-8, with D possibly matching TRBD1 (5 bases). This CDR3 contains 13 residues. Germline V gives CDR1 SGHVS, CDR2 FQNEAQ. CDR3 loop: CASSHPPGAEAFF. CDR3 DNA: TGTGCCAGCAGCCACCCTCCCGGGGCTGAGGCTTTCTTT.

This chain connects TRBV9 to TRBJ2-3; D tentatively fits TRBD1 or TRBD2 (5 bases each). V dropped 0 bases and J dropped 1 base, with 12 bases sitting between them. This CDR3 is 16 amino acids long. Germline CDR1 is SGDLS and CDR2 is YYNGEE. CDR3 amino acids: CASSVGTGAGTDTQYF. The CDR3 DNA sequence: TGTGCCAGCAGCGTAGGAACCGGGGCTGGCACAGATACGCAGTATTTT.